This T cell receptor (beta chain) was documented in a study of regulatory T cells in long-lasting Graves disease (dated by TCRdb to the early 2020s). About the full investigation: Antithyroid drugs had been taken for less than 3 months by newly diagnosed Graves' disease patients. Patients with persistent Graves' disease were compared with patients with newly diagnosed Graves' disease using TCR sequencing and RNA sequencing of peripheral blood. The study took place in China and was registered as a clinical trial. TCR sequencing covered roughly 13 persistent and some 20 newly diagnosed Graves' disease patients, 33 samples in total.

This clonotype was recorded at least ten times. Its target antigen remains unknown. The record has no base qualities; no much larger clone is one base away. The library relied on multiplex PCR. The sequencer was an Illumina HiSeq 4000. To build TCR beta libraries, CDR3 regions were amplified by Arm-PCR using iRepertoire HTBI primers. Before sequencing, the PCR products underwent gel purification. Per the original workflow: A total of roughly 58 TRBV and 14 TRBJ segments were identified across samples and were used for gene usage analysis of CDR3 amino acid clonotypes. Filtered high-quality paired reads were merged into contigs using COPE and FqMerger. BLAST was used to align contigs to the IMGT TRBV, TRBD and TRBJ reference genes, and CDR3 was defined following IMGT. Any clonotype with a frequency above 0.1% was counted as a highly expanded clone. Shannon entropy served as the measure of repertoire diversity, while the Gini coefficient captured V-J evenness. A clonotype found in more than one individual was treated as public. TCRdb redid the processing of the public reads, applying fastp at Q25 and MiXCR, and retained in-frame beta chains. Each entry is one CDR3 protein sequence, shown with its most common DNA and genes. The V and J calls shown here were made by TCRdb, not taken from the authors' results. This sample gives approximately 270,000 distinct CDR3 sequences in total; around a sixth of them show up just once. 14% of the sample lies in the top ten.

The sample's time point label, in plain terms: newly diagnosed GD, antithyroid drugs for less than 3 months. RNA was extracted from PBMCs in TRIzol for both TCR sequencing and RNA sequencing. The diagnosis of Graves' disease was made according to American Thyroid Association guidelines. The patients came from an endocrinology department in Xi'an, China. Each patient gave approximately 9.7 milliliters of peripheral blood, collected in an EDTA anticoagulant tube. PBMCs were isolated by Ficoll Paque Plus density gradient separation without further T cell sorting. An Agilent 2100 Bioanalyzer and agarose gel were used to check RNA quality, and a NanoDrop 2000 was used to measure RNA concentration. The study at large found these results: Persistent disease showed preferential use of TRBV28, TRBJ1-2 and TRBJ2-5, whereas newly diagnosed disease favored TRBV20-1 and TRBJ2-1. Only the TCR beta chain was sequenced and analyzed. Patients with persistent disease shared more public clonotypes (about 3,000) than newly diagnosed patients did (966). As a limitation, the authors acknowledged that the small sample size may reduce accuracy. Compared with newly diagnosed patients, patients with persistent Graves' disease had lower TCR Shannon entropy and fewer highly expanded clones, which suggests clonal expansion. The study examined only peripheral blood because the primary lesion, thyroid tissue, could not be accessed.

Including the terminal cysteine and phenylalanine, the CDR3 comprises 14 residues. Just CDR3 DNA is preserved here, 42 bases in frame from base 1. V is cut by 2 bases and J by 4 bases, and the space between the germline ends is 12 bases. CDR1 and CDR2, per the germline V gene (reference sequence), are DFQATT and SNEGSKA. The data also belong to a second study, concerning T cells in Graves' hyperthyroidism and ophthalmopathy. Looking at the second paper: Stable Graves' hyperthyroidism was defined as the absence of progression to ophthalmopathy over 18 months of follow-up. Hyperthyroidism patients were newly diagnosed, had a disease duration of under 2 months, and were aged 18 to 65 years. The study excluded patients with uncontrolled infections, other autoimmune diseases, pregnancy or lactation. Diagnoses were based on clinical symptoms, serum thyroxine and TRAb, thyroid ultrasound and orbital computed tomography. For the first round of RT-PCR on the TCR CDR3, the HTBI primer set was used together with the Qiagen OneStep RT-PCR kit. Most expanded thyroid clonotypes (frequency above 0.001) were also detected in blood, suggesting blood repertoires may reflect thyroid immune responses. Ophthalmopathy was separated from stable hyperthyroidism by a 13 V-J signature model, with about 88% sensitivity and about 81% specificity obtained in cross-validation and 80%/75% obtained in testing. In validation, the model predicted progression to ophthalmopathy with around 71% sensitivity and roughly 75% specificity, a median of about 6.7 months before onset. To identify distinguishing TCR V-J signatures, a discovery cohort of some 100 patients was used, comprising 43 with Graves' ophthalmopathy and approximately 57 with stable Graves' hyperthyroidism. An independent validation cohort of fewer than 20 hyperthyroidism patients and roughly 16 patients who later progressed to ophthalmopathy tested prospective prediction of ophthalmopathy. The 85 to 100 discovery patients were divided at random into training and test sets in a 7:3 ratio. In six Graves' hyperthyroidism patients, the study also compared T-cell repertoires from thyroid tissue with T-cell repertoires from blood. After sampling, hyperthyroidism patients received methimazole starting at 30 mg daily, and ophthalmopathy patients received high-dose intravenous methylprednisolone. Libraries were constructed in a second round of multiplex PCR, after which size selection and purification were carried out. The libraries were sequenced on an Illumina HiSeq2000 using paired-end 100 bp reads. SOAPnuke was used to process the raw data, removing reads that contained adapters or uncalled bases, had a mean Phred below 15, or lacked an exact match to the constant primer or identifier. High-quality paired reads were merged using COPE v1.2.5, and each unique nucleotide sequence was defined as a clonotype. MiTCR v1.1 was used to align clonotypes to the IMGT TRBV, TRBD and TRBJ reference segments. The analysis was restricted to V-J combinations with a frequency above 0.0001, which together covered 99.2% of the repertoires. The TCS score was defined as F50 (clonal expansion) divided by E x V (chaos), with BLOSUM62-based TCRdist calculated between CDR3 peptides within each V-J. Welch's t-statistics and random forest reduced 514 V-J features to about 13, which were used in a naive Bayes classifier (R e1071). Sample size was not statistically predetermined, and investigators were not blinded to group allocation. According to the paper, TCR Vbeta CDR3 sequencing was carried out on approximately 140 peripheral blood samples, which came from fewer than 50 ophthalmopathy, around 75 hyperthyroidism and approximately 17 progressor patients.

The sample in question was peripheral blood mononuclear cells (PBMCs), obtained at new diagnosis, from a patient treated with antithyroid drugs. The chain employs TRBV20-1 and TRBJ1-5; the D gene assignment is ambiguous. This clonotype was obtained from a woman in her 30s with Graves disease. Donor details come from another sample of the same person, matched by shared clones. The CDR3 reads CSARRLSVNQPQHF. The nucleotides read TGCAGTGCTAGAAGGTTAAGTGTGAATCAGCCCCAGCATTTT.